This T cell receptor (beta chain) was identified during a study of blood T cell repertoires in COVID-19. The wider study: Acute and convalescent COVID-19 samples came from the United States, Italy and Spain.

Using immunoSEQ multiplex PCR, the repertoire was profiled, and TCRdb retains in-frame clones only, with some absent. The table has about 60,000 clones, approximately 83% seen once. V gave up 2 bases and J gave up 7 bases, with 12 bases separating them. This CDR3 contains 14 residues. CDR1 and CDR2 from the germline V gene are SGHDN and FVKESK. The sample holds one count of this clone. The sequenced sample was peripheral blood. The origin of this receptor is a man aged 25 to 40 with COVID-19, enrolled during active disease. This chain connects TRBV14 to TRBJ2-1; no clear D gene. CDR3 sequence (DNA): TGTGCCAGCAGCCAAAATAGAGCGAGGAATGAGCAGTTCTTC. It encodes CASSQNRARNEQFF.